This TCR beta chain was recovered during a study of early T cells in non-severe SARS-CoV-2 infection. TCRdb itself ran the 5' RACE reads through MiXCR, one entry per CDR3 protein. This repertoire shows about 48,000 distinct CDR3 sequences, 7% to 8% found once; its top ten account for 5.8%. This clonotype was detected ten times or more. The sequencing sample was made of whole blood. The source is an adult who was a healthcare worker with PCR-confirmed SARS-CoV-2 infection or an uninfected control (not recorded which).

This CDR3 reads CSVEDGGNGYTF. The DNA for the CDR3 is TGCAGCGTTGAAGATGGCGGGAATGGCTACACCTTC. V usage is TRBV29-1 and J usage is TRBJ1-2; the D is unclear. Germline CDR1 is SQVTM and CDR2 is ANQGSEA. CDR3 length: 12 residues. V was cut by 0 bases and J by 6 bases, with 8 bases left in between.